Given below is one TCR beta chain in context. This same CDR3 is encoded by further DNA sequences in the sample. There are 13 residues in the CDR3. Between the trimmed V and J ends, which lost 6 bases and 2 bases, there was a span of 10 bases. These data originate in a study of blood T cell repertoires in COVID-19. Study as a whole: T cells, B-cell-depleted T cells, or PBMCs supplied cDNA or gDNA.

The repertoire was sequenced with immunoSEQ multiplex PCR; TCRdb's copy has only in-frame clones and lacks some. The sample includes 150,000 to 200,000 clones, 88% of them seen just once. This receptor was taken from a man aged 55 to 70 with acute or convalescent COVID-19. This chain links TRBV12-3 or TRBV12-4 with TRBJ1-1; D possibly corresponds to TRBD1 (5 bases). Sequenced input: peripheral blood. CDR3 nucleotides: TGTGCCAGCAGCCGGCAGGGTAACACTGAAGCTTTCTTT. It is translated as CASSRQGNTEAFF.